Detailed here is one T cell receptor (beta chain). No antigen is known for it. One base away there is no much larger clone; base qualities are not given. The germline V gene specifies SGHTA as CDR1 and FQGNSA as CDR2. Measured from the cysteine to the phenylalanine, the CDR3 is 15 residues long. Only the CDR3 DNA stays, 45 bases, in frame from base 1. Ends trimmed: V by 3 bases, J by 4 bases; bases unmatched to a gene: 1. The sample comes from a study of blood T cell repertoires in COVID-19 (dated by TCRdb to the early 2020s). As for the study more broadly: The collaborator samples originated in the United States, Italy and Spain and spanned the acute and convalescent phases of COVID-19. The material from the prospective study consisted of cDNA or gDNA derived from T cells, B-cell-depleted T cells, or PBMCs. The dataset comprised deeply sampled blood TCRbeta repertoires from subjects exposed to, actively infected with, or recovered from COVID-19. The repertoires were released in a freely available public database meant as a resource for research on the immune response to SARS-CoV-2. The samples were drawn from the first 160 participants of the ongoing ImmuneRACE study and from about 1,200 subjects provided by 6 global collaborators. A de-identified subject ID, COVID-19 status, age in years and sex were almost always included in the sample metadata. Where available, HLA class I and class II types were taken from metadata supplied by the sample provider and were not determined by assay-based typing.

The immunoSEQ Assay, a bias-controlled multiplex PCR, was used to amplify TCRbeta CDR3 regions from genomic DNA. Concerning the study's data processing: The number of nucleated cells in each sample was estimated from the amplification of reference gene primers within the assay. Sequence reads were collapsed and filtered to measure the absolute abundance of every unique TCRbeta CDR3 rearrangement. For each sample, productive Simpson clonality was calculated by taking the square root of Simpson's diversity index across productive rearrangements. TCRdb holds this immuneACCESS table with in-frame rearrangements only. Some clones are missing; in checked studies, unresolved V genes explain under half, and the rest has no known cause. V, J and clone size derive from that table, while D and trimming were established from the DNA sequence. In this sample the table shows more than 150,000 clones, roughly 81% of which occur a single time. About 12% of the sample is in the top ten clones.

One collaborating source in Seattle enrolled patients while the patients were actively infected and followed the patients over time throughout the course of disease. The collaborating institutions used their own protocols to collect whole blood in K2EDTA tubes. For TCRbeta analysis, collaborators shipped samples in one of three forms: frozen whole blood, isolated PBMCs, or DNA extracted from either of those sample types. Here is what the overall study found, with its caveats: The amount of clinical and demographic metadata varied by source and participant and was provided uncurated.

The sequence derives from a woman of 80 years or more with COVID-19, enrolled during active disease. This sequence uses TRBV7-2 and TRBJ2-2; TRBD2 matches 11 bases in the middle. Sequences were obtained from peripheral blood. This receptor has the CDR3 CASSFTSGGTGELFF. The nucleotide sequence reads TGTGCCAGCAGCTTCACTAGCGGGGGCACCGGGGAGCTGTTTTTT. Here the CDR3 is joined to the reference TRBV7-2 and TRBJ2-2 genes, and the full variable domain is: GAGVSQSPSNKVTEKGKDVELRCDPISGHTALYWYRQSLGQGLEFLIYFQGNSAPDKSGLPSDRFSAERTGGSVSTLTIQRTQQEDSAVYLCASSFTSGGTGELFFGEGSRLTVL.